This paragraph reports one T cell receptor (beta chain). The data derive from a study of blood T cell repertoires in COVID-19. Measured with immunoSEQ multiplex PCR; TCRdb has only the in-frame clones, and not every one. The sample shows 170,000 or so clones, almost 85% of them seen only once. The receptor comes from a young man with active or convalescent COVID-19. Sequenced material: peripheral blood.

CDR3 residues: CASSFGQGRYEQYF. In DNA, the CDR3 is TGTGCCAGCAGCTTTGGACAGGGAAGATACGAGCAGTACTTC. The chain combines TRBV11-1 with TRBJ2-7; the match to TRBD1 covers 8 bases. Trimming cost V 3 bases and J 4 bases; bases outside gene matches: 5. The CDR3 covers 14 residues. CDR1 SGHAT and CDR2 FQDESV come from the germline V gene (reference sequence).